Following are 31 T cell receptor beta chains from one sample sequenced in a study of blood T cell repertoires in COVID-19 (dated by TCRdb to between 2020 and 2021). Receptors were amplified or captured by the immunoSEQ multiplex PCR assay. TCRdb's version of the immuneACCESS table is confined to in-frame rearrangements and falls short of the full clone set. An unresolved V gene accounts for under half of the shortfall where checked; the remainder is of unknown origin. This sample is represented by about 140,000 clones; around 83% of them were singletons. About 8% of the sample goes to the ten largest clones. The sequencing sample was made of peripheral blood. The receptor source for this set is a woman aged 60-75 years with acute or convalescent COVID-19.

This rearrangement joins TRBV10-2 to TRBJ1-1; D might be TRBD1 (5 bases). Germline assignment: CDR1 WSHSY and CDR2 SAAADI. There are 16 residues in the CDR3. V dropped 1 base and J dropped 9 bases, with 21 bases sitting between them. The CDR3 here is CASSEWRGDGVEQAFF. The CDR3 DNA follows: TGCGCCAGCAGTGAGTGGAGGGGAGACGGGGTGGAACAAGCTTTCTTT.

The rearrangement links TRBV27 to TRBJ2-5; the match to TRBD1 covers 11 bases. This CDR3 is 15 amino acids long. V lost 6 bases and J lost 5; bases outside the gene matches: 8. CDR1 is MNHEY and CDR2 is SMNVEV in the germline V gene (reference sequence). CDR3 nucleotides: TGTGCCAGCAGATCCGGGACAGGGGGTTTCGAGACCCAGTACTTC. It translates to CASRSGTGGFETQYF.

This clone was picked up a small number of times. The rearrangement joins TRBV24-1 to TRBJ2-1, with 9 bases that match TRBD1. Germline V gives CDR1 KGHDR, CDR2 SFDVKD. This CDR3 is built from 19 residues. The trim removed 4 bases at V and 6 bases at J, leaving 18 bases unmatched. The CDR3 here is CATSDPKPLQGAGFNEQFF. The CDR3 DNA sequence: TGTGCCACCAGTGACCCGAAACCTTTACAGGGGGCCGGTTTCAATGAGCAGTTCTTC.

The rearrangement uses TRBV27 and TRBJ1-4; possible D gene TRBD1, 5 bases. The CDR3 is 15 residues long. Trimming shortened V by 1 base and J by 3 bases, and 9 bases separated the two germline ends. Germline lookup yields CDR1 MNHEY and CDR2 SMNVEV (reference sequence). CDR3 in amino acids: CASSLFGGANEKLFF. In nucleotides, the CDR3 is TGTGCCAGCAGTTTATTCGGGGGAGCTAATGAAAAACTGTTTTTT.

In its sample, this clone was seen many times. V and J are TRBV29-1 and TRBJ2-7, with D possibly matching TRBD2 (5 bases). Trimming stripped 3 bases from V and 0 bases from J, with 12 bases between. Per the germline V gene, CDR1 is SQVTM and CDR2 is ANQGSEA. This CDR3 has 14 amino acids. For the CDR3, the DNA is TGCAGCGTTGAGTTTGGGAGCGGCTCCTACGAGCAGTACTTC. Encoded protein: CSVEFGSGSYEQYF.

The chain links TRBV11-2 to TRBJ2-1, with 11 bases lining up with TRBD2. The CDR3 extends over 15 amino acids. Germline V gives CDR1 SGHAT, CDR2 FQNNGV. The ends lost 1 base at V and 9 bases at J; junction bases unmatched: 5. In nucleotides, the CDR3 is TGTGCCAGCAGCTTAGTGACTAGCGGGGACGGTGAGCAGTTCTTC. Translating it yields CASSLVTSGDGEQFF.

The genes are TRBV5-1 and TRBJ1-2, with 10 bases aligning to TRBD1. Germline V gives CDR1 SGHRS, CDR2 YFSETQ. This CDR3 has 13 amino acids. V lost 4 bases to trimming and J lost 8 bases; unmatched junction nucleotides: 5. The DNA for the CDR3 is TGCGCCAGCAGCGGGACAGGGGTGGGAGGCTACACCTTC. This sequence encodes CASSGTGVGGYTF.

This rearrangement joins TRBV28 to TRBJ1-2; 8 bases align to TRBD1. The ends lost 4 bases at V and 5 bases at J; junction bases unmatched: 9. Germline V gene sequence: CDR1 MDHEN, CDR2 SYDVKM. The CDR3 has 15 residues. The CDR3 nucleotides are TGTGCCAGCAGTTCCGGACAGGGTCGGCGGTATGGCTACACCTTC. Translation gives CASSSGQGRRYGYTF.

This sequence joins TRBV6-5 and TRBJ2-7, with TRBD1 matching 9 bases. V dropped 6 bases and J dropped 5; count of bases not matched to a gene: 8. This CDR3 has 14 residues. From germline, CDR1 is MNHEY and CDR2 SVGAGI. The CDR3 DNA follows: TGTGCCAGCAGCGCGCGGGACAGGGAAGACGAGCAGTACTTC. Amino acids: CASSARDREDEQYF.

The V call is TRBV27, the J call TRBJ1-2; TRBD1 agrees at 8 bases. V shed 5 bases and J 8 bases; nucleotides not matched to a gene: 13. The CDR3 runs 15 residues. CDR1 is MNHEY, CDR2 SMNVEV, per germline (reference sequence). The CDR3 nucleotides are TGTGCCAGCAGTGGCCCGGGACAGGTCCTGAAGGGCTACACCTTC. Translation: CASSGPGQVLKGYTF.

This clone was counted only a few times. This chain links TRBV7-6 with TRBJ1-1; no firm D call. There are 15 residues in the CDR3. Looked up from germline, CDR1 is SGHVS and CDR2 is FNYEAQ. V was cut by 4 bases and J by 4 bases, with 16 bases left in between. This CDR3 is CASSSRGGESTEAFF. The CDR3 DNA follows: TGTGCCAGCAGCTCCCGTGGTGGGGAGAGCACTGAAGCTTTCTTT.

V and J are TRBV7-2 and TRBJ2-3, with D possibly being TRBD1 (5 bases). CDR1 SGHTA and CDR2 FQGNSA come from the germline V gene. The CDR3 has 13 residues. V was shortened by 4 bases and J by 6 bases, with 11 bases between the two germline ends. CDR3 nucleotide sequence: TGTGCCAGCAGCTCCGGCTACAGGGATACGCAGTATTTT. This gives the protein CASSSGYRDTQYF.

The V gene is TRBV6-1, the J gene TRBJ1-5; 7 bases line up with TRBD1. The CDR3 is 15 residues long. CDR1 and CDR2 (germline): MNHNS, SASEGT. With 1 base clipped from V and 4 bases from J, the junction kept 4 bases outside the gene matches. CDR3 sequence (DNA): TGTGCCAGCAGTGAAGTAGGGGGCGGGAATCAGCCCCAGCATTTT. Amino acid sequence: CASSEVGGGNQPQHF.

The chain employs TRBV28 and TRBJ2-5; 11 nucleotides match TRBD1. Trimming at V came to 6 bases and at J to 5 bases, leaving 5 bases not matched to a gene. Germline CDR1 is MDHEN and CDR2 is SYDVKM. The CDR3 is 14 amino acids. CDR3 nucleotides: TGTGCCAGCAGGGACAGGGGGCGGGAGGAGACCCAGTACTTC. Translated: CASRDRGREETQYF.

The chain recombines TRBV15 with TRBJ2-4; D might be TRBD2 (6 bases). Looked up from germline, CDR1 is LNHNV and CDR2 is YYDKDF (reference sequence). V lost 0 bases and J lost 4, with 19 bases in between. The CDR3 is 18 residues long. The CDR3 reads CATSREPKLWRGKNIQYF. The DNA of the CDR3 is TGTGCCACCAGCAGAGAACCGAAACTATGGAGGGGTAAAAACATTCAGTACTTC. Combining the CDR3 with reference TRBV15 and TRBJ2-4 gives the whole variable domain DAMVIQNPRYQVTQFGKPVTLSCSQTLNHNVMYWYQQKSSQAPKLLFHYYDKDFNNEADTPDNFQSRRPNTSFCFLDIRSPGLGDTAMYLCATSREPKLWRGKNIQYFGAGTRLSVL.

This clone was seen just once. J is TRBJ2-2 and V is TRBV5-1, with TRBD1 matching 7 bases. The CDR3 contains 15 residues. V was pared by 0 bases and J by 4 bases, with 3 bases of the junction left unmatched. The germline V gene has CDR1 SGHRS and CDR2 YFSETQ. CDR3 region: CASSLVRGSTGELFF. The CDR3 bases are TGCGCCAGCAGCTTGGTCAGGGGGAGCACCGGGGAGCTGTTTTTT.

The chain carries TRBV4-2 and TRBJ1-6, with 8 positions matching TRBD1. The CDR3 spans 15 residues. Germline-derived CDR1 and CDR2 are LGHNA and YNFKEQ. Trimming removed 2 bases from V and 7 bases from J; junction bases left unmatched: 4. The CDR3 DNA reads TGTGCCAGCAGCCAAAAACAGGGGGGGAATTCACCCCTCCACTTT. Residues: CASSQKQGGNSPLHF.

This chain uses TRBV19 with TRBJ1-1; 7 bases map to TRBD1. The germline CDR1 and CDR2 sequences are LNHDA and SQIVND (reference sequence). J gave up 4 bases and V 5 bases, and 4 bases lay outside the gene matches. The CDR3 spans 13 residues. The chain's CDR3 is CASSPTGPTEAFF. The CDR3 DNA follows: TGTGCCAGTAGTCCGACAGGGCCCACTGAAGCTTTCTTT.

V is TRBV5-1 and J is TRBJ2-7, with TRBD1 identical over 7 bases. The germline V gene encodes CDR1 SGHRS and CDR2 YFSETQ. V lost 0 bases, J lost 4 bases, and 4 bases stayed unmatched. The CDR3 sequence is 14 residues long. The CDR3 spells CASSLEGGMYEQYF. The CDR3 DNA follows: TGCGCCAGCAGCTTGGAAGGGGGCATGTACGAGCAGTACTTC.

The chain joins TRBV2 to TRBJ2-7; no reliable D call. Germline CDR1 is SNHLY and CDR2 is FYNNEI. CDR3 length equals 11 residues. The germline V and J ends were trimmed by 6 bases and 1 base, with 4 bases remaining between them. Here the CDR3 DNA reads TGTGCCAGCAGCACTTCCTACGAGCAGTACTTC. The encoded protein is CASSTSYEQYF.

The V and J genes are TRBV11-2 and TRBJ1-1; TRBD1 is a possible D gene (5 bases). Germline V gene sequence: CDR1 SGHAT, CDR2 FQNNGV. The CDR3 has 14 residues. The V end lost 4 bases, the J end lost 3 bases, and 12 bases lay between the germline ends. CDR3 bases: TGTGCCAGCAGCTCGGGGGTGTTCGACACTGAAGCTTTCTTT. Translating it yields CASSSGVFDTEAFF.

DNA for the CDR3: TGTGCCAGCAGCCAAGATACCCGCGGGGGGGGCTTATACGAGCAGTACTTC. It translates to CASSQDTRGGGLYEQYF. This chain links TRBV3-1 (or the pseudogene TRBV3-2) with TRBJ2-7; 9 nucleotides match TRBD2. The V segment lost 0 bases and the J segment 4 bases; nucleotides outside the gene matches: 10. Looked up from germline, CDR1 is LGHDT and CDR2 is YNNKEL (reference sequence). The CDR3 runs 17 residues.

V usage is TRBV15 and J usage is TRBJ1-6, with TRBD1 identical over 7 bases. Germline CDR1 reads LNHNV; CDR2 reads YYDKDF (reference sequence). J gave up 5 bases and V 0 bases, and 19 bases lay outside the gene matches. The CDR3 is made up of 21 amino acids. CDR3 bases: TGTGCCACCAGCAGAGACCATCGGGCCCTCCGGGACAGACCAAATAATTCACCCCTCCACTTT. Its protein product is CATSRDHRALRDRPNNSPLHF.

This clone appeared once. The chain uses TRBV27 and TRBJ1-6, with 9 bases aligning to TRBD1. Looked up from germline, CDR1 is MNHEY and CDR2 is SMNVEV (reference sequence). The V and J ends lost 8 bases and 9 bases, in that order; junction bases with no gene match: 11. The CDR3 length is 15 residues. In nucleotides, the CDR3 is TGTGCCAGCCTACCGGGACAGGGTCGAGTTTCACCCCTCCACTTT. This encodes CASLPGQGRVSPLHF.

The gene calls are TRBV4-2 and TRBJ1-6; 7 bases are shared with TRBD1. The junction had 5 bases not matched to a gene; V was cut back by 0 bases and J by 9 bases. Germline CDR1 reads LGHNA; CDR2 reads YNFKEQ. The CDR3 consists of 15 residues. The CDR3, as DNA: TGTGCCAGCAGCCAAGATCGGGCAGGGGGTTCACCCCTCCACTTT. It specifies CASSQDRAGGSPLHF.

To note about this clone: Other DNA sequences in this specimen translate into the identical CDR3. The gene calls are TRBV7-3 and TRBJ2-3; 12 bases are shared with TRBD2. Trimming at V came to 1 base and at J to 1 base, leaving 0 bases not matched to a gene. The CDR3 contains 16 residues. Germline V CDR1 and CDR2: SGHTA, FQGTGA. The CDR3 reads CASSLRLAGGTDTQYF. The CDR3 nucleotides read TGTGCCAGCAGCTTAAGACTAGCGGGGGGCACAGATACGCAGTATTTT. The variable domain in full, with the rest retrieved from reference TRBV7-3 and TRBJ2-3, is GAGVSQTPSNKVTEKGKYVELRCDPISGHTALYWYRQSLGQGPEFLIYFQGTGAADDSGLPNDRFFAVRPEGSVSTLKIQRTERGDSAVYLCASSLRLAGGTDTQYFGPGTRLTVL.

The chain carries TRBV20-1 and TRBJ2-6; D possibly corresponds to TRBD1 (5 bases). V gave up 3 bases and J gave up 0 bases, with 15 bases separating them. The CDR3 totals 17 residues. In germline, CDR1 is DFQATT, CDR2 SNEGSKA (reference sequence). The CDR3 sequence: CSASRRQGSSGANVLTF. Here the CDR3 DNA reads TGCAGTGCTAGTCGCCGGCAGGGCAGCTCTGGGGCCAACGTCCTGACTTTC.

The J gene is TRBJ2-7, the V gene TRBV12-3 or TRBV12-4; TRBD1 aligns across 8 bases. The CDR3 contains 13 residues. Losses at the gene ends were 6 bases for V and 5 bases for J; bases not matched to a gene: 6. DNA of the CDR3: TGTGCCAGCAGCTTGACAGGGGTCAACGAGCAGTACTTC. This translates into CASSLTGVNEQYF.

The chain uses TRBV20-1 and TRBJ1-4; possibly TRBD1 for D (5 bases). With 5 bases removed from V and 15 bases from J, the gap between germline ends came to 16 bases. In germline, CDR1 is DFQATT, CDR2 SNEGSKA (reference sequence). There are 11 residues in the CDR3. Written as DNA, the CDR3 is TGCAGTGCTCAGGGCGACAAAGGCATGTTTTTT. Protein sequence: CSAQGDKGMFF.

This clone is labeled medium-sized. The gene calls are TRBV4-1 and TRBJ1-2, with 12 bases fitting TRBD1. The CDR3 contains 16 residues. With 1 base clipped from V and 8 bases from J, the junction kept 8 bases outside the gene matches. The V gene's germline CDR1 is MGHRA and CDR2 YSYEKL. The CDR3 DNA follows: TGCGCCAGCAGCCAAGGGCGGGACAGGGGGCAGAAGGGCTACACCTTC. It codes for CASSQGRDRGQKGYTF.

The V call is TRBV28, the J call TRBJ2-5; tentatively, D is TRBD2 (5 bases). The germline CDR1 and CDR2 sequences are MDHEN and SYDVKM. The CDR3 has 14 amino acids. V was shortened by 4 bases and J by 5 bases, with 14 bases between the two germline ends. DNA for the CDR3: TGTGCCAGCAGTTGGGCCGGGGTCCGGGAGACCCAGTACTTC. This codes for CASSWAGVRETQYF.